This T cell receptor beta chain was found in a study of blood T cells in healthy people across ages. Next came a second PCR, run for about 6 to 11 cycles, which used a sample-barcoded 5' primer along with a J-beta primer mix. TCRdb re-called the 5' RACE reads with MiXCR, one entry per CDR3 protein. In the table there are roughly 680,000 distinct CDR3 sequences, under 25% of which are singletons. This clonotype was seen more than once but under ten times. PBMCs were isolated at a quantity of at least 7 million per sample. The source is a man between 65 and 85 years old in good health. Input material: blood.

In DNA, the CDR3 is TGTGCCAGCAGCATGACGAGGAATGTCCCCGAGCAGTACTTC. It codes for CASSMTRNVPEQYF. The chain couples TRBV16 to TRBJ2-7; no firm D call. CDR1 is KGHSY, CDR2 FQNENV, per germline. Trimming removed 5 bases from V and 6 bases from J, with 17 bases in between. The CDR3 length is 14 residues.